This note documents a single T cell receptor (beta chain) sequence. Seattle's cohort entered during active infection and was followed longitudinally. This CDR3 region has 13 residues. Germline assignment: CDR1 SEHNR and CDR2 FQNEAQ (reference sequence). Original analysis: Reference gene primer amplification yielded estimated nucleated cell counts. Using immunoSEQ multiplex PCR, the repertoire was profiled, and TCRdb retains in-frame clones only, with some absent. From that table come the V and J calls and clone size; the DNA was used to work out D and trimming. Among 200,000 to 250,000 clones listed, 75% to 90% were seen once. These data are taken from a study of blood T cell repertoires in COVID-19. Study in general: Acute-phase and convalescent COVID-19 samples originated in the United States, Italy and Spain. From T cells, B-cell-depleted T cells, or PBMCs came the material, which was cDNA or gDNA.

This chain joins TRBV7-9 and TRBJ2-2; D gene ambiguous. Input material: peripheral blood. The TCR was taken from a man aged 25-45 years with COVID-19, enrolled during active disease. The DNA of the CDR3 is TGTGTTACAGTGCCCTCGAACACCGGGGAGCTGTTTTTT. Translated, it gives CVTVPSNTGELFF. The full variable domain, its missing parts supplied by reference TRBV7-9 and TRBJ2-2, is DTGVSQNPRHKITKRGQNVTFRCDPISEHNRLYWYRQTLGQGPEFLTYFQNEAQLEKSRLLSDRFSAERPKGSFSTLEIQRTEQGDSAMYLCVTVPSNTGELFFGEGSRLTVL.